This passage covers 13 T cell receptor beta chains from one sample sequenced in a study of Ad26.COV2.S vaccination and SARS-CoV-2 variants. Treatment in this sample: over 15 received Ad26.COV2.S at low or high dose, single or two shots; roughly five received placebo; per-sample allocation not given. Sampling was done on day 63 after the first vaccine or placebo injection. Profiling relied on immunoSEQ multiplex PCR, and the TCRdb table lists in-frame clones only, not all of them. The table includes 450,000 to 550,000 clones, 89% detected once. Here the sequenced sample was peripheral blood, taken in a trial of Ad26.COV2.S vaccine versus placebo. The receptor set was obtained from a person aged 18-60 years who received the Ad26.COV2.S COVID-19 vaccine or a placebo.

The chain employs TRBV7-9 and TRBJ2-3; TRBD2 aligns across 10 bases. The V gene end was trimmed by 6 bases and the J gene end by 1 base; junction bases not matched to a gene: 16. Germline V gene data show CDR1 as SEHNR and CDR2 as FQNEAQ (reference sequence). CDR3 length: 19 residues. The CDR3 sequence: CASSSSSGSLILRTDTQYF. The CDR3 DNA reads as TGTGCCAGCAGTTCGTCTAGCGGGAGTTTAATTCTCCGCACAGATACGCAGTATTTT. The full variable domain, completed using reference TRBV7-9 and TRBJ2-3, is DTGVSQNPRHKITKRGQNVTFRCDPISEHNRLYWYRQTLGQGPEFLTYFQNEAQLEKSRLLSDRFSAERPKGSFSTLEIQRTEQGDSAMYLCASSSSSGSLILRTDTQYFGPGTRLTVL.

In DNA form, the CDR3 reads TGTGCCAGCAGCTTAGTAGGCCTAGCGAAGTACGAGCAGTACTTC. Translation gives CASSLVGLAKYEQYF. This rearrangement joins TRBV7-2 to TRBJ2-7, with a possible D match to TRBD2 (6 bases). CDR3 length equals 15 residues. Trimming took off 1 base at V and 4 bases at J, with 14 bases between the two ends. Germline V lookup: CDR1 SGHTA, CDR2 FQGNSA.

The chain employs TRBV4-2 and TRBJ2-7; TRBD2 aligns across 7 bases. V was clipped by 4 bases and J by 2 bases; unmatched bases: 5. Germline CDR1 is LGHNA and CDR2 is YNFKEQ. The CDR3 is made up of 14 amino acids. CDR3 sequence: CASSPGRGPYEQYF. The CDR3 coding sequence is TGTGCCAGCAGCCCAGGGAGGGGCCCCTACGAGCAGTACTTC.

The V call is TRBV2, the J call TRBJ1-1, with 9 bases lining up with TRBD1. The CDR3 loop spans 13 amino acids. The junction had 2 bases not matched to a gene; V was cut back by 6 bases and J by 3 bases. Germline CDR1 SNHLY, CDR2 FYNNEI. The CDR3 coding sequence is TGTGCCAGCAGGGGACAGGGAGACACTGAAGCTTTCTTT. It encodes CASRGQGDTEAFF.

V gene TRBV24-1 combines with J gene TRBJ2-2, with D unresolved. The length of the CDR3 is 12 residues. V was trimmed by 5 bases and J by 5 bases, leaving 5 bases between them. The germline gives CDR1 KGHDR, CDR2 SFDVKD. The CDR3 coding sequence is TGTGCCACCAGTGGTCGGACCGGGGAGCTGTTTTTT. This gives the protein CATSGRTGELFF.

This clone was seen more than once but under ten times. This rearrangement joins TRBV7-3 to TRBJ1-1, with a possible D match to TRBD1 (5 bases). This CDR3 is built from 13 residues. In germline, CDR1 is SGHTA, CDR2 FQGTGA. The germline V and J ends were trimmed by 5 bases and 10 bases, with 17 bases remaining between them. The CDR3 bases are TGTGCCAGCAGCCCCGGGGGGAGGGCGGGAGCTTTCTTT. Protein sequence: CASSPGGRAGAFF.

The chain combines TRBV5-5 with TRBJ2-2; D is uncertain. The length of the CDR3 is 14 residues. Germline values: CDR1 SGHKS, CDR2 YYEKEE (reference sequence). Trimming took 0 bases from V and 5 from J, leaving 8 bases between them. The CDR3 nucleotides are TGTGCCAGCAGCTTGGGCTCCCATACCGGGGAGCTGTTTTTT. This encodes CASSLGSHTGELFF.

This chain connects TRBV2 to TRBJ1-2; D ambiguous. The CDR3 runs to 10 residues. Trimming pared 7 bases from V and 10 bases from J, leaving 10 bases between. Looked up from germline, CDR1 is SNHLY and CDR2 is FYNNEI. The CDR3, as DNA: TGTGCCAGCAATAGAGACGACTACACCTTC. This sequence encodes CASNRDDYTF.

This clone was found once. This chain connects TRBV28 to TRBJ2-7; D not resolved. Per the germline V gene, CDR1 is MDHEN and CDR2 is SYDVKM. There are 14 residues in the CDR3. V was clipped by 1 base and J by 2 bases, with 9 bases between them. CDR3 nucleotides: TGTGCCAGCAGTTTATTCGGTCCAACCTACGAGCAGTACTTC. This encodes CASSLFGPTYEQYF.

The V and J genes are TRBV6-2 or TRBV6-3 and TRBJ1-3; 9 nucleotides agree with TRBD1. Germline V gene data show CDR1 as MNHEY and CDR2 as SVGEGT. The CDR3 contains 17 residues. V was pared by 0 bases and J by 4 bases, with 7 bases of the junction left unmatched. The CDR3: CASSYSAGTGRGNTIYF. DNA of the CDR3: TGTGCCAGCAGTTACTCGGCCGGGACAGGGCGCGGAAACACCATATATTTT.

The rearrangement links TRBV30 to TRBJ2-4; D is ambiguous. The CDR3 runs 14 residues. Between the trimmed V and J ends, which lost 1 base and 0 bases, there was a span of 7 bases. Germline assignment: CDR1 GTSNPN and CDR2 SVGIG (reference sequence). CDR3 sequence reads: CAWSAFLAKNIQYF. The CDR3 coding sequence is TGTGCCTGGAGTGCGTTCTTAGCCAAAAACATTCAGTACTTC. The full variable domain, in which reference TRBV30 and TRBJ2-4 provide the parts outside the CDR3, is SQTIHQWPATLVQPVGSPLSLECTVEGTSNPNLYWYRQAAGRGLQLLFYSVGIGQISSEVPQNLSASRPQDRQFILSSKKLLLSDSGFYLCAWSAFLAKNIQYFGAGTRLSVL.

V gene TRBV25-1 combines with J gene TRBJ1-2; 7 bases are shared with TRBD1. The trim removed 4 bases at V and 7 bases at J, leaving 6 bases unmatched. From germline, CDR1 is MGHDK and CDR2 SYGVNS. The CDR3 loop spans 13 amino acids. CDR3 nucleotide sequence: TGTGCCAGCAGTGGGGGACAGCCCCCTGGCTACACCTTC. It encodes CASSGGQPPGYTF.

In this sample, this clone turned up once. The genes are TRBV11-2 and TRBJ1-1, with no clear D. V was cut by 1 base and J by 1 base, with 7 bases left in between. Per germline, CDR1 SGHAT and CDR2 FQNNGV. The CDR3 has 14 residues. CDR3 bases: TGTGCCAGCAGCTTAGCTTTCCAGAACACTGAAGCTTTCTTT. Amino acids: CASSLAFQNTEAFF.